The 11 T cell receptor beta chains reported below all come from one sample, sequenced in a study of cytomegalovirus exposure and HLA in healthy donors. Primers: 60 Vbeta forward and 13 Jbeta reverse. Libraries were prepared by immunoSEQ multiplex PCR; TCRdb keeps only in-frame clonotypes and omits some of them. The table has 200,000 to 300,000 clones, 80% to 85% seen once. The sequenced sample was PBMCs. Every receptor here comes from a woman aged 55-69 years in good health and CMV-seropositive.

The chain combines TRBV18 with TRBJ2-2; D is ambiguous. V lost 4 bases to trimming and J lost 7 bases, with 16 bases between them. The CDR3 is 15 amino acids. Germline-derived CDR1 and CDR2 are KGHSH and LQKENI. CDR3 coding DNA: TGTGCCAGCTCACTATACCCAAGAGATCTCGGGGAGCTGTTTTTT. Translating gives CASSLYPRDLGELFF. Drawing the rest from reference TRBV18 and TRBJ2-2, the complete variable domain is NAGVMQNPRHLVRRRGQEARLRCSPMKGHSHVYWYRQLPEEGLKFMVYLQKENIIDESGMPKERFSAEFPKEGPSILRIQQVVRGDSAAYFCASSLYPRDLGELFFGEGSRLTVL.

This clone was observed a handful of times. The chain carries TRBV27 and TRBJ1-2; D is uncertain. Germline values: CDR1 MNHEY, CDR2 SMNVEV (reference sequence). V was trimmed by 3 bases and J by 2 bases, leaving 7 bases between them. The CDR3 has 13 amino acids. CDR3 residues: CASSFNNNYGYTF. The CDR3 bases are TGTGCCAGCAGTTTTAACAACAACTATGGCTACACCTTC.

This sequence joins TRBV9 and TRBJ2-3; D is ambiguous. Germline V gene lookup returns CDR1 SGDLS and CDR2 YYNGEE. With 4 bases removed from V and 2 bases from J, the gap between germline ends came to 14 bases. CDR3 length equals 15 residues. CDR3 nucleotides: TGTGCCAGCAGCTTACAGCCCGGTATCACAGATACGCAGTATTTT. Amino acids: CASSLQPGITDTQYF. Combining the CDR3 with reference TRBV9 and TRBJ2-3 gives the whole variable domain DSGVTQTPKHLITATGQRVTLRCSPRSGDLSVYWYQQSLDQGLQFLIQYYNGEERAKGNILERFSAQQFPDLHSELNLSSLELGDSALYFCASSLQPGITDTQYFGPGTRLTVL.

With regard to this clone: Other DNA sequences of this sample code for an identical CDR3. This chain links TRBV11-2 with TRBJ2-7; 9 bases fit TRBD2. Trimming cost V 6 bases and J 4 bases; bases outside gene matches: 7. The length of the CDR3 is 14 residues. Germline CDR1 reads SGHAT; CDR2 reads FQNNGV. CDR3 amino acids: CASSLTSGDYEQYF. The CDR3 bases are TGTGCCAGCAGTTTGACTAGCGGCGATTACGAGCAGTACTTC.

The CDR3 DNA is TGTGCCAGCAGCTTAGAGGCGGGAGCCTACAATGAGCAGTTCTTC. Translation: CASSLEAGAYNEQFF. The chain combines TRBV7-2 with TRBJ2-1, with 7 bases that match TRBD2. J was trimmed by 2 bases and V by 1 base; bases with no gene match: 2. Germline V lookup: CDR1 SGHTA, CDR2 FQGNSA. This CDR3 region has 15 residues. The full variable domain, with the rest looked up from reference TRBV7-2 and TRBJ2-1, is GAGVSQSPSNKVTEKGKDVELRCDPISGHTALYWYRQSLGQGLEFLIYFQGNSAPDKSGLPSDRFSAERTGGSVSTLTIQRTQQEDSAVYLCASSLEAGAYNEQFFGPGTRLTVL.

This clone was detected a few times. Here the CDR3 DNA reads TGTGCCAGCAGTTACCGTCTTGACAATGAGCAGTTCTTC. It encodes CASSYRLDNEQFF. The chain is built from TRBV6-6 and TRBJ2-1; D is ambiguous. V was pared by 2 bases and J by 5 bases, with 7 bases between. Germline CDR1 is MNHNY and CDR2 is SVGAGI (reference sequence). The CDR3 has 13 residues.

This rearrangement joins TRBV27 to TRBJ1-3; D is possibly TRBD1 (6 bases). The germline CDR1 and CDR2 sequences are MNHEY and SMNVEV (reference sequence). This CDR3 is built from 16 residues. V lost 4 bases and J lost 2, with 15 bases in between. The CDR3 DNA is TGTGCCAGCAGTTCGCAACAGGGTCGCGCTGGAAACACCATATATTTT. It encodes CASSSQQGRAGNTIYF.

The CDR3 nucleotides are TGTGCCAGCAGCCCCCGTAGCGGGAGGTCCGCCACAGATACGCAGTATTTT. This codes for CASSPRSGRSATDTQYF. The V gene is TRBV4-2, the J gene TRBJ2-3; 10 nucleotides match TRBD2. V trimming: 4 bases; J trimming: 2 bases; junction bases outside the gene matches: 9. Germline assignment: CDR1 LGHNA and CDR2 YNFKEQ. The CDR3 runs 17 residues.

The chain uses TRBV29-1 and TRBJ2-3; D call uncertain. Looked up from germline, CDR1 is SQVTM and CDR2 is ANQGSEA. This CDR3 has 11 amino acids. V shed 6 bases and J shed 4 bases, with 8 bases lying between them. CDR3 nucleotide sequence: TGCAGCGTGTTGTCGTCAGATACGCAGTATTTT. It translates to CSVLSSDTQYF.

The V and J genes are TRBV19 and TRBJ2-4; possible D gene TRBD1, 5 bases. The germline gives CDR1 LNHDA, CDR2 SQIVND (reference sequence). V lost 5 bases and J 6 bases, leaving 14 bases between the germline ends. The CDR3 has 14 amino acids. DNA of the CDR3: TGTGCCAGTAGTCCCAGACAGTCTTTAAACATTCAGTACTTC. Translating it yields CASSPRQSLNIQYF. The full variable domain, with the rest looked up from reference TRBV19 and TRBJ2-4, is DGGITQSPKYLFRKEGQNVTLSCEQNLNHDAMYWYRQDPGQGLRLIYYSQIVNDFQKGDIAEGYSVSREKKESFPLTVTSAQKNPTAFYLCASSPRQSLNIQYFGAGTRLSVL.

The V call is TRBV19, the J call TRBJ1-2; D remains unclear. The V end was cut by 3 bases, the J end by 4 bases, with 9 bases between. Germline assignment: CDR1 LNHDA and CDR2 SQIVND (reference sequence). The CDR3 covers 13 residues. The DNA of the CDR3 is TGTGCCAGTAGTATCGGTCCTACCTATGGCTACACCTTC. Protein: CASSIGPTYGYTF.